This section outlines one T cell receptor beta chain sequence together with its context. Antigen specificity is unknown. These data originate in a study of blood T cells in healthy people across ages. Through a sample-barcoded 5' primer and a J-beta primer mix, a second PCR was run for 7 to 11 cycles. TCRdb reprocessed the 5' RACE reads with MiXCR, giving one entry per CDR3 protein. This table has 2 million or so distinct CDR3 sequences, around 48% appearing once. Study-level findings and limits: Estimated diversity that came from one million T cells was considered an underestimate.

Trimming took 3 bases from V and 4 from J; bases not matched to a gene: 7. Per germline, CDR1 MNHEY and CDR2 SVGEGT. This CDR3 contains 16 residues. This chain connects TRBV6-2 or TRBV6-3 to TRBJ1-2; 11 nucleotides line up with TRBD1. The sequencing input was blood. The clonotype originates from a woman in her 40s in good health. The CDR3: CASSYDGTGGLYGYTF. CDR3 DNA: TGTGCCAGCAGTTATGACGGGACAGGGGGACTCTATGGCTACACCTTC.